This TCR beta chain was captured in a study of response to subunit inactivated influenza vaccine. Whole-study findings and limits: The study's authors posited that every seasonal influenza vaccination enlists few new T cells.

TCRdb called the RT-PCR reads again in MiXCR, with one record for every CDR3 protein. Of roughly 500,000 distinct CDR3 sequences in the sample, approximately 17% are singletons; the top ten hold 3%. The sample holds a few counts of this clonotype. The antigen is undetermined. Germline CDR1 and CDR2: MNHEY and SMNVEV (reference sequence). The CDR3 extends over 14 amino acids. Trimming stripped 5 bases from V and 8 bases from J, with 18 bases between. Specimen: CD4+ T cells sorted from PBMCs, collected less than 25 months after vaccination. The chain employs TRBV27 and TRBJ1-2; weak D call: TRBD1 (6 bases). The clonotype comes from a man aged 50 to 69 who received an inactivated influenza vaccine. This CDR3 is CASSLKVGGWGYTF. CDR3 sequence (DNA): TGTGCCAGCAGTCTCAAGGTGGGGGGCTGGGGCTACACCTTC.